This record concerns one T cell receptor beta chain sequence. Its antigen is still unknown. TCRdb's copy holds only in-frame clones and misses some; the assay was immunoSEQ multiplex PCR. The sample holds under 150,000 clones, 80% to 95% seen once. Germline V CDR1 and CDR2: SGHRS, YFSETQ. CDR3 length: 15 residues. V lost 0 bases and J lost 5; bases outside the gene matches: 3. This entry comes from a study of T cell responses to AZD1222 COVID-19 vaccine. Study-level points and caveats: The donors showed a predominance of white British ancestry and of females, with possible underestimation of clonal diversity.

Sequencing was performed on peripheral blood, taken on day 0 of AZD1222 vaccination. The chain couples TRBV5-1 to TRBJ1-5; 9 bases fit TRBD1. This sequence originates from an adult in good health. For the CDR3, the DNA is TGCGCCAGCAGCTTGGAGGGGACAGGGCATCAGCCCCAGCATTTT. Its translation: CASSLEGTGHQPQHF.